This T cell receptor beta chain emerged from a study of graft-versus-host responses after intestinal transplantation. The overall study: Anti-thymocyte globulin was used for induction in all recipients, who then took tacrolimus and steroids for roughly three years.

A remark on this clone: Antigen unknown.

The repertoire was sequenced with immunoSEQ multiplex PCR; TCRdb's copy has only in-frame clones and lacks some. The sample contains 50,000 to 60,000 clones, about 93% of which appear only once. Germline V lookup: CDR1 MNHNY, CDR2 SVGAGI (reference sequence). V was pared by 0 bases and J by 3 bases, with 7 bases between. This CDR3 comprises 14 residues. This chain connects TRBV6-6 to TRBJ2-3, with D unclear. The source was unstimulated CD4+ T cells sorted from spleen or lymph node cells, collected before transplant. This TCR came from a human donor who was the organ donor for an intestinal transplant. The CDR3: CASSYSIQTDTQYF. The CDR3 DNA follows: TGTGCCAGCAGTTACTCGATACAGACAGATACGCAGTATTTT.